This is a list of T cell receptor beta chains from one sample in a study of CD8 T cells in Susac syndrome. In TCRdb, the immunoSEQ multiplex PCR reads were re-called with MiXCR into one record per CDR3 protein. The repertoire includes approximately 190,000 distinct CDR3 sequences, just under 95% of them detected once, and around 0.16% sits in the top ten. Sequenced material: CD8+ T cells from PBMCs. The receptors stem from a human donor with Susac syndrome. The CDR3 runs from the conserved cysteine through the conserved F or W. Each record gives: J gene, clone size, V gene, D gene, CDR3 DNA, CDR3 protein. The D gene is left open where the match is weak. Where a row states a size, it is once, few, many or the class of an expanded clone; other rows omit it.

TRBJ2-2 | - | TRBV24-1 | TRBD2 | TGTGCCACCAGTGATCCCGGACTAGCGGGAGCCGGGGAGCTGTTTTTT | CATSDPGLAGAGELFF
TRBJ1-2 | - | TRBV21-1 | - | TGTGCCAGCAACTCTAACAGGGGCGGCTATGGCTACACCTTC | CASNSNRGGYGYTF
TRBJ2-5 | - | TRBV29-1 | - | TGCAGCGTTGAAGATCCGGGGTTGGAGGAGACCCAGTACTTC | CSVEDPGLEETQYF
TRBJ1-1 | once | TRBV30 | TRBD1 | TGTGCCTGGAGTACAGGACAGGGAAATACTGAAGCTTTCTTT | CAWSTGQGNTEAFF
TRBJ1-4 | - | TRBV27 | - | TGTGCCAGCAGTACAGAGCCTTCCGGGGGGACAAATGAAAAACTGTTTTTT | CASSTEPSGGTNEKLFF
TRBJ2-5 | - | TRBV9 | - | TGTGCCAGCAGCGTAGACACGTACCAAGAGACCCAGTACTTC | CASSVDTYQETQYF
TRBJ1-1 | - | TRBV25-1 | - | TGTGCCAGCAGTGGTTCCGGGACCCCATTCTCTGAAGCTTTCTTT | CASSGSGTPFSEAFF
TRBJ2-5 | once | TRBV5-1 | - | TGCGCCAGCAGGGAAGGGGACCAAGAGACCCAGTACTTC | CASREGDQETQYF
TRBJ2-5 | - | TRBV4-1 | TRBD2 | TGCGCCAGCAGCCAGGCGACTAGCGGTCAAGAGACCCAGTACTTC | CASSQATSGQETQYF
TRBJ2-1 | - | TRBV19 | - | TGTGCCAGTAGTATAGATGAGGGCTCCTACAATGAGCAGTTCTTC | CASSIDEGSYNEQFF
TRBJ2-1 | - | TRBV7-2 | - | TGTGCCAGCAGCATGGAGACGCATACCTACAATGAGCAGTTCTTC | CASSMETHTYNEQFF
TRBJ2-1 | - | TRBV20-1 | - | TGCAGTGCTAGAGGGACGGAAAACTACAATGAGCAGTTCTTC | CSARGTENYNEQFF
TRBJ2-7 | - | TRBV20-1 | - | TGCAGTGCTAGGGATCCGGGACTGCCCTTCCTCGAGCAGTACTTC | CSARDPGLPFLEQYF
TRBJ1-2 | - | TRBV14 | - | TGTGCCAGCAGCCAAGCAAGGGGTTTTCCCTATGGCTACACCTTC | CASSQARGFPYGYTF
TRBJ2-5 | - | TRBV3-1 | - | TGTGCCAGCAGCCAAACAGGGATCCCCAAGACCCAGTACTTC | CASSQTGIPKTQYF
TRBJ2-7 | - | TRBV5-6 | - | TGTGCCAGCAGATTCTCCGGGACGTACTACGAGCAGTACTTC | CASRFSGTYYEQYF
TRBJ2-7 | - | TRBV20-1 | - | TGCAGTGCTCCTTATAGCGGCTCCTACGAGCAGTACTTC | CSAPYSGSYEQYF
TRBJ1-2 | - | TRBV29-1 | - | TGCAGCGTTACAGAGGGTTCCAACTATGGCTACACCTTC | CSVTEGSNYGYTF
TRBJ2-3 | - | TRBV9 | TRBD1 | TGTGCCAGCAGCGTAGGTGGACAGGATTCCACAGATACGCAGTATTTT | CASSVGGQDSTDTQYF
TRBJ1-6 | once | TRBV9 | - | TGTGCCAGCAGCGTGGCTATCTCCTATAATTCACCCCTCCACTTT | CASSVAISYNSPLHF
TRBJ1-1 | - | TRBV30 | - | TGTGCCTGGAGTGCAAAGACAGGGAACACTGAAGCTTTCTTT | CAWSAKTGNTEAFF
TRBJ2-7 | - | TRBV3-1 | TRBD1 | TGTGCCAGCAGCCAAAACCCGGGACAGGACTACTACGAGCAGTACTTC | CASSQNPGQDYYEQYF
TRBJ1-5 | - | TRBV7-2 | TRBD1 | TGTGCCAGCAGCTTAGCACAGGGGAGCAATCAGCCCCAGCATTTT | CASSLAQGSNQPQHF
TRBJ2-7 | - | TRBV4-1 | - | TGCGCCAGCAGCCCGGGGGGGACAGGAGCCTACGAGCAGTACTTC | CASSPGGTGAYEQYF
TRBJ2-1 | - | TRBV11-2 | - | TGTGCCAGCAGCTTAGGGGCCCCAAATGAGCAGTTCTTC | CASSLGAPNEQFF
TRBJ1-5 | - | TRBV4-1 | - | TGCGCCAGCAGCCATCCGGGAGCTAGCAATCAGCCCCAGCATTTT | CASSHPGASNQPQHF
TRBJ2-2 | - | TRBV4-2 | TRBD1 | TGTGCCAGCAGCGTACAGGGGGCGCGAAACACCGGGGAGCTGTTTTTT | CASSVQGARNTGELFF
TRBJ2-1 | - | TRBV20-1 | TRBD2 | TGCAGTGCCCCGGGACTAGCGGATTACAATGAGCAGTTCTTC | CSAPGLADYNEQFF
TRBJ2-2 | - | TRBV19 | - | TGTGCCAGTAGTATCGGGCGGGGAACCTTCACCGGGGAGCTGTTTTTT | CASSIGRGTFTGELFF
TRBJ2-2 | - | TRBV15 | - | TGTGCCACCAGCGGCCGGGACGGAGACACCGGGGAGCTGTTTTTT | CATSGRDGDTGELFF
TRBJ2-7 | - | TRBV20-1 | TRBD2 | TGCAGTGCTAAAAGCTCTAGCGGGGAATACGAGCAGTACTTC | CSAKSSSGEYEQYF
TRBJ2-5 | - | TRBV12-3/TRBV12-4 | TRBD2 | TGTGCCAGCAGTCCGGGACTAGCGGGAGCGGCCTACCAAGAGACCCAGTACTTC | CASSPGLAGAAYQETQYF
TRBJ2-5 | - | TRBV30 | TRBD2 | TGTGCCTGGGGACTAGCGGGGTGGGAGACCCAGTACTTC | CAWGLAGWETQYF
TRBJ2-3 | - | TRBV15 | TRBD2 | TGTGCCACTAAGTCGGGACTAGCGGGAGCAAATACGCAGTATTTT | CATKSGLAGANTQYF
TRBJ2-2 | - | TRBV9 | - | TGTGCCAGCAGCAACGGACCTTCGAACACCGGGGAGCTGTTTTTT | CASSNGPSNTGELFF
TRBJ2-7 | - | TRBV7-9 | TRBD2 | TGTGCCAGCAGCGAGGATAGCGGGCACCTCTACGAGCAGTACTTC | CASSEDSGHLYEQYF
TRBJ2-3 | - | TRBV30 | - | TGTGCCTGTGTATGGGGGGCTGAGGGAGATACGCAGTATTTT | CACVWGAEGDTQYF
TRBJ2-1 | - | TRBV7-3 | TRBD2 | TGTGCCAGCAGCTCTCTAGCGGGGGGGTACAATGAGCAGTTCTTC | CASSSLAGGYNEQFF
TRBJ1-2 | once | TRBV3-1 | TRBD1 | TGTGCCAGCAGCAGGGACAGTTACAGCTATGGCTACACCTTC | CASSRDSYSYGYTF
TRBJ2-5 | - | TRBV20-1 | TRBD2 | TGCAGTGCTATCCTAGCGGGGGGCCAAGAGACCCAGTACTTC | CSAILAGGQETQYF
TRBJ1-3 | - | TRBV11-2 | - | TGTGCCAGCAGCCGACCTTTTGGGTCTGGAAACACCATATATTTT | CASSRPFGSGNTIYF
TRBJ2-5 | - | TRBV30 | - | TGTGCCTGGAGTGTACTGGGCTTCGGGGGGCCCCAAGAGACCCAGTACTTC | CAWSVLGFGGPQETQYF
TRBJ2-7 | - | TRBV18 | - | TGTGCCAGCTCACCTGCACAGGCCTACGAGCAGTACTTC | CASSPAQAYEQYF
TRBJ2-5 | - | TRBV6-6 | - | TGTGCCAGCAGCCCAGGGACGGGGGATATAGAGACCCAGTACTTC | CASSPGTGDIETQYF
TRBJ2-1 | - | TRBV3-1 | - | TGTGCCAGCAGCCAAGTTCTCGGGACGGGATCGGGCTACAATGAGCAGTTCTTC | CASSQVLGTGSGYNEQFF
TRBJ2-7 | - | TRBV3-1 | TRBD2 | TGTGCCAGCAGCACGGACCATGGGACTACCAACGAGCAGTACTTC | CASSTDHGTTNEQYF
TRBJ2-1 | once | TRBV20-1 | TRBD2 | TGCAGTGCTAGAAGTAGCGGGAGCTCCTACAATGAGCAGTTCTTC | CSARSSGSSYNEQFF
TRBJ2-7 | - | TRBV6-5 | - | TGTGCCAGCAGTTACAAAGACTTCGGGACACCGAAGATGAGGGAGCAGTACTTC | CASSYKDFGTPKMREQYF
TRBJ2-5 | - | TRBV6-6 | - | TGTGCCAGCAGTTACGTTCAGCTACAAGAGACCCAGTACTTC | CASSYVQLQETQYF